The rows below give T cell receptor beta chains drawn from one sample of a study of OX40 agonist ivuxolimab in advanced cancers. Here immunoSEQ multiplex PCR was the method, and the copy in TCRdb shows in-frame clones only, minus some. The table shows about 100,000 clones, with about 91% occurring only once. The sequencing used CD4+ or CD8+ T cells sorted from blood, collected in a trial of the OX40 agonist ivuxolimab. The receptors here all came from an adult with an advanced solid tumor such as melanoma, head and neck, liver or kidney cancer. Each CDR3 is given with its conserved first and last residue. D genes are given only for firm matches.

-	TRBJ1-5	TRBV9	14	CASSVSGSNQPQHF
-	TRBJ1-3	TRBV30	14	CAWTSSVFGNTIYF
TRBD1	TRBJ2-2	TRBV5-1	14	CASSVTGATGELFF
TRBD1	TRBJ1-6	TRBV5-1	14	CASSRTGPNSPLHF
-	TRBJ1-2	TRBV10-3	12	CAISDDRYGYTF
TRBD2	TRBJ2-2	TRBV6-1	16	CASSEVGSGRGGELFF
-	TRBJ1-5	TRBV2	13	CASSSYSNQPQHF
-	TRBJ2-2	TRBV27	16	CASSFMGGAGTGELFF
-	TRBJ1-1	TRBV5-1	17	CASSPGGGSGDGTEAFF
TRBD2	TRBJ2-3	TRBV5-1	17	CASSLVGLAGGMDTQYF
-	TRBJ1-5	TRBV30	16	CAWSSSRGGGNQPQHF
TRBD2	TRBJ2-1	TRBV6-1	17	CASSDGWRGRAYNEQFF
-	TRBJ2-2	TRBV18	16	CASSPSRGVGTGELFF
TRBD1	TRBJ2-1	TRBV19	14	CASRQGSSYNEQFF
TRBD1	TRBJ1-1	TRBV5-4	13	CASSLDQGAEAFF
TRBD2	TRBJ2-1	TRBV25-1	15	CASSIAGGSYNEQFF
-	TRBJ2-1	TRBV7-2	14	CASSLDSHYNEQFF
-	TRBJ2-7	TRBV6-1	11	CASSERGEQYF
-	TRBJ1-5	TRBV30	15	CAWSARRQGNQPQHF
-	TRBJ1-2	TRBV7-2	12	CASSPSTVAYTF
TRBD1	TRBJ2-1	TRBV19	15	CASRRTGEPYNEQFF
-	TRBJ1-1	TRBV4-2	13	CASSQGRASEAFF
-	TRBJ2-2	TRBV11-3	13	CASSQSRTGELFF
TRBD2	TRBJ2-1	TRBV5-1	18	CASSTRGLAGANYNEQFF
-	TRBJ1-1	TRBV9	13	CASSATVNTEAFF
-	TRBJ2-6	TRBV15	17	CATSRETGLSGANVLTF
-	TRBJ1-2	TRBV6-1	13	CASRESPNYGYTF
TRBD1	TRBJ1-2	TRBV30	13	CAWSRQGAPGYTF
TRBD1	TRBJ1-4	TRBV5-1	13	CASQQGSGEKLFF